The 28 T cell receptor beta chains below all came from one sample that was sequenced in a study of blood T cells in healthy people across ages. A second about 6 to 12 cycle PCR used barcoded and J-beta primers. From the 5' RACE reads, TCRdb called clonotypes with MiXCR, one entry per CDR3 protein. The sample includes about 580,000 distinct CDR3 sequences, roughly 48% of them seen just once. Sequenced input: blood. The receptors come from a man aged 80 or over in good health.

Turning to this clonotype: This sequence may be a read error, since a much larger clone differs from it by one base. The gene calls are TRBV27 and TRBJ2-5; 7 bases are a match to TRBD2. Germline V gene lookup returns CDR1 MNHEY and CDR2 SMNVEV (reference sequence). The V segment lost 8 bases and the J segment 11 bases; nucleotides outside the gene matches: 17. The CDR3 is 14 residues long. The CDR3 DNA reads as TGTGCCAGCGCCCGGGGGAGGGCCTTTTATGAGCAGTACTTC. Residues: CASARGRAFYEQYF.

The rearrangement links TRBV20-1 to TRBJ2-3, with 8 positions matching TRBD1. With 0 bases clipped from V and 4 bases from J, the junction kept 6 bases outside the gene matches. The CDR3 has 15 residues. Germline values: CDR1 DFQATT, CDR2 SNEGSKA (reference sequence). This CDR3 is CSARDGTGGPDTQYF. CDR3 sequence (DNA): TGCAGTGCTAGAGACGGGACAGGCGGTCCAGATACGCAGTATTTT.

This chain links TRBV20-1 with TRBJ2-7, with unresolved D. Trimming cost V 5 bases and J 0 bases, with 8 bases left between them. The CDR3 is 12 residues long. The germline gives CDR1 DFQATT, CDR2 SNEGSKA (reference sequence). The CDR3 DNA reads as TGCAGTGCTGGCGGTTTCTCCTACGAGCAGTACTTC. As protein: CSAGGFSYEQYF.

This sequence joins TRBV6-6 and TRBJ2-4; 8 bases match TRBD1. The better agreement between TRBJ2-7 and the DNA end casts doubt on the J call. The CDR3 runs to 15 residues. Germline CDR1 reads MNHNY; CDR2 reads SVGAGI (reference sequence). CDR3 nucleotides: TGTGCCAGCAGTTACGTCAGAATGGGACAGGCCGAGCAGTACTTC. It translates to CASSYVRMGQAEQYF.

The V and J genes are TRBV6-2 or TRBV6-3 and TRBJ1-5; 7 positions agree with TRBD1. Germline values: CDR1 MNHEY, CDR2 SVGEGT. Unmatched junction bases numbered 4, after V lost 2 bases and J lost 3 bases. The CDR3 loop spans 15 amino acids. The CDR3 spells CASSYVGQNNQPQHF. In nucleotides, the CDR3 is TGTGCCAGCAGTTACGTGGGACAGAACAATCAGCCCCAGCATTTT.

The chain employs TRBV20-1 and TRBJ1-4; D is ambiguous. Germline V lookup: CDR1 DFQATT, CDR2 SNEGSKA (reference sequence). This CDR3 comprises 15 residues. Trimming removed 5 bases at V and 4 bases at J, with 17 bases between. Here the CDR3 reads CSAAGGGVGNEKLFF. The CDR3 coding sequence is TGCAGTGCTGCCGGAGGAGGAGTTGGTAATGAAAAACTGTTTTTT.

A note on this clonotype: One end of the junction varies from germline; a read error may be responsible. This sequence joins TRBV11-2 and TRBJ2-3; 10 bases map to TRBD2. Germline CDR1 and CDR2: SGHAT and FQNNGV. The CDR3 spans 17 residues. CDR3 residues: CASSIPLAGVGTDSQYF. The DNA for the CDR3 is TGTGCCAGCAGCATCCCCCTAGCGGGAGTAGGAACAGATTCGCAGTATTTT.

The genes are TRBV29-1 and TRBJ2-3; TRBD1 agrees at 8 bases. CDR3 size: 14 residues. Germline-derived CDR1 and CDR2 are SQVTM and ANQGSEA. V lost 7 bases to trimming and J lost 4 bases; unmatched junction nucleotides: 10. The CDR3 sequence: CSAEGQGKPDTQYF. The DNA of the CDR3 is TGCAGCGCAGAAGGACAGGGCAAACCAGATACGCAGTATTTT.

This clonotype has just a few counts. V gene TRBV10-1 combines with J gene TRBJ2-5, with D possibly matching TRBD1 (6 bases). The J call is uncertain, as TRBJ2-7 better fits the DNA end. CDR1 and CDR2 (germline): WNHNN, SYGVQD (reference sequence). The CDR3 extends over 13 amino acids. CDR3 nucleotide sequence: TGCGCCAGCAGTGAGACAGGGCTGGGCGAGCAGTACTTC. This encodes CASSETGLGEQYF.

The sample holds a few counts of this clonotype. The chain recombines TRBV20-1 with TRBJ1-5; the D is unclear. Trimming shortened V by 5 bases and J by 9 bases, and 14 bases separated the two germline ends. The germline V gene encodes CDR1 DFQATT and CDR2 SNEGSKA (reference sequence). CDR3 length equals 12 residues. Written as DNA, the CDR3 is TGCAGTGCTGCACCCCCGTTATTGCCCCAGCATTTT. Encoded protein: CSAAPPLLPQHF.

The chain links TRBV28 to TRBJ2-7; a weak D match, TRBD1 (5 bases). The DNA end is a closer match to TRBJ2-4, so the J assignment may be wrong. This CDR3 spans 13 amino acids. Germline V gene sequence: CDR1 MDHEN, CDR2 SYDVKM. The CDR3 coding sequence is TGTGCCAACAGAGGACACAACGAAAACATTCAGTACTTC. Translation gives CANRGHNENIQYF.

This clonotype was detected only a few times. The chain has TRBV20-1 and TRBJ2-4; D is perhaps TRBD1 (6 bases). The CDR3 covers 15 residues. The germline V and J ends were trimmed by 3 bases and 8 bases, with 20 bases remaining between them. CDR1 is DFQATT, CDR2 SNEGSKA, per germline (reference sequence). The CDR3 nucleotides read TGCAGTGCTAGCTGGACAGCAGCCTTGAGGTACATTCAGTACTTC. It encodes CSASWTAALRYIQYF.

V is TRBV7-9 and J is TRBJ1-1; D is uncertain. The germline V gene encodes CDR1 SEHNR and CDR2 FQNEAQ (reference sequence). V was pared by 5 bases and J by 2 bases, with 12 bases between. The CDR3 is made up of 14 amino acids. The CDR3: CASSPTFSNTEAFF. The CDR3 DNA follows: TGTGCCAGCAGCCCCACCTTTTCAAACACTGAAGCTTTCTTT. Full variable domain (missing parts from reference TRBV7-9 and TRBJ1-1): DTGVSQNPRHKITKRGQNVTFRCDPISEHNRLYWYRQTLGQGPEFLTYFQNEAQLEKSRLLSDRFSAERPKGSFSTLEIQRTEQGDSAMYLCASSPTFSNTEAFFGQGTRLTVV.

As regards this clonotype: The junction departs from the called germline gene at one end, perhaps through a read error. The genes are TRBV4-1 and TRBJ2-1; no clear D gene. This CDR3 is built from 15 residues. In germline, CDR1 is MGHRA, CDR2 YSYEKL. In DNA, the CDR3 is TGCGCCAGCAGGCCTCGGGTAGCCTCCTACGATGAGCAGTTCTTC. Its translation: CASRPRVASYDEQFF.

This sequence joins TRBV20-1 and TRBJ2-3, with 8 bases matching TRBD1. The V and J ends lost 5 bases and 6 bases, in that order; junction bases with no gene match: 4. The CDR3 extends over 12 amino acids. Germline lookup yields CDR1 DFQATT and CDR2 SNEGSKA (reference sequence). The CDR3 region has the DNA TGCAGTGCTGTTCGACAGGGGGATACGCAGTATTTT. Translation: CSAVRQGDTQYF.

The genes are TRBV10-3 and TRBJ2-3, with D possibly TRBD2 on 6 matching bases. The V end lost 2 bases, the J end lost 1 base, and 7 bases lay between the germline ends. The CDR3 contains 14 residues. Germline CDR1 is ENHRY and CDR2 is SYGVKD. The CDR3 reads CAISEASGTDTQYF. CDR3 nucleotides: TGTGCCATCAGTGAGGCTAGCGGCACAGATACGCAGTATTTT.

The V call is TRBV10-3, the J call TRBJ2-2; 8 bases align to TRBD1. V lost 10 bases, J lost 4 bases, and 14 bases stayed unmatched. In germline, CDR1 is ENHRY, CDR2 SYGVKD. The CDR3 has 16 amino acids. CDR3 DNA sequence: TGTGCCACCGAACGCGGACAGGGCGGAGGCACCGGGGAGCTGTTTTTT. Translated: CATERGQGGGTGELFF.

On this clonotype itself: With a much larger clone just one base away, this may be a read error. The chain is built from TRBV7-2 and TRBJ2-3, with 11 nucleotides matching TRBD2. Germline lookup yields CDR1 SGHTA and CDR2 FQGNSA. Losses at the gene ends were 5 bases for V and 5 bases for J; bases not matched to a gene: 9. This CDR3 contains 16 residues. The CDR3 bases are TGTGCCAGCAGCACTAGCGGGAGTCTATTCATAGATACGCAGTATTTT. Encoded protein: CASSTSGSLFIDTQYF.

The count of this clonotype is one. The chain combines TRBV9 with TRBJ2-5; D is possibly TRBD1 (7 bases). This CDR3 is built from 18 residues. The germline gives CDR1 SGDLS, CDR2 YYNGEE. With 0 bases removed from V and 5 bases from J, the gap between germline ends came to 23 bases. CDR3 loop: CASSVDEGRRGRLETQYF. The CDR3, as DNA: TGTGCCAGCAGCGTAGATGAGGGAAGGAGGGGGCGATTGGAGACCCAGTACTTC.

This rearrangement joins TRBV9 to TRBJ1-2; TRBD1 aligns across 7 bases. Trimming took 3 bases from V and 7 from J; bases not matched to a gene: 18. The CDR3 runs to 17 residues. Per the germline V gene, CDR1 is SGDLS and CDR2 is YYNGEE. The CDR3 nucleotides are TGTGCCAGCAGCGGAACTGCTGGGACAGCCTCCTTTGGTGGCTACACCTTC. Translating gives CASSGTAGTASFGGYTF.

This clonotype showed up many times. The V and J genes are TRBV7-2 and TRBJ1-5, with a tentative D call TRBD1 (5 bases). The CDR3 is made up of 15 amino acids. The germline CDR1 and CDR2 sequences are SGHTA and FQGNSA. V was trimmed by 5 bases and J by 0 bases, leaving 11 bases between them. CDR3 nucleotide sequence: TGTGCCAGCAGCCGGGGACCTCCTAGCAATCAGCCCCAGCATTTT. Its protein product is CASSRGPPSNQPQHF.

As to this clonotype: This may be a read error: a much more frequent sequence differs by one nucleotide. The gene calls are TRBV20-1 and TRBJ2-1, with no clear D. This CDR3 is built from 14 residues. In germline, CDR1 is DFQATT, CDR2 SNEGSKA (reference sequence). CDR3 nucleotide sequence: TGCAGTGCTAGAAGGGTCGTAGCAGGTAATGGGCAGTTCTTC. It is translated as CSARRVVAGNGQFF.

A few counts support this clonotype. Mismatch with germline at one junction end may stem from a read error. This chain joins TRBV12-3 or TRBV12-4 and TRBJ2-1; TRBD2 aligns across 8 bases. The CDR3 is 15 amino acids. The CDR3 coding sequence is TGTGCCTGCAGTTTAGGGCGGGAGGCTCGCAATGAGCAGTTCTTC. Translation gives CACSLGREARNEQFF.

Concerning this clonotype itself: Just one base apart from a much larger clone, this may be a read error. The V and J genes are TRBV7-9 and TRBJ1-2; D is ambiguous. CDR3 size: 12 residues. Germline values: CDR1 SEHNR, CDR2 FQNEAQ (reference sequence). The CDR3: CSSSLGVNGYTF. The CDR3 DNA reads TGTTCCAGCAGCTTAGGAGTGAACGGCTACACCTTC.

This clonotype was counted only a few times. The chain employs TRBV4-3 and TRBJ2-3; D not certain. In germline, CDR1 is LGHNA, CDR2 YSLEER. This CDR3 region has 15 residues. Between the trimmed V and J ends, which lost 1 base and 2 bases, there was a span of 10 bases. The CDR3 region is CASSQAVSSTDTQYF. The CDR3 coding sequence is TGCGCCAGCAGCCAAGCAGTTTCATCCACAGATACGCAGTATTTT.

The rearrangement links TRBV10-1 to TRBJ2-1; D uncertain. The CDR3 has 14 residues. The ends were cut back, 5 bases at V and 7 bases at J, with 15 bases in the middle. Germline CDR1 WNHNN, CDR2 SYGVQD (reference sequence). Here the CDR3 reads CASSPTVGRNEQFF. As DNA, the CDR3 is TGCGCCAGCAGTCCCACGGTCGGACGAAATGAGCAGTTCTTC.

This clonotype has just a few counts. CDR3 in amino acids: CASSPQGLAGVTLEQYF. Written as DNA, the CDR3 is TGTGCCAGCTCACCACAGGGACTGGCGGGGGTTACCCTTGAGCAGTACTTC. The gene calls are TRBV18 and TRBJ2-5, with TRBD2 matching over 7 bases. Germline lookup yields CDR1 KGHSH and CDR2 LQKENI. Trimming at V came to 1 base and at J to 11 bases, leaving 19 bases not matched to a gene. The CDR3 length is 17 residues. The entire variable domain, with the rest obtained from reference TRBV18 and TRBJ2-5, is as follows: NAGVMQNPRHLVRRRGQEARLRCSPMKGHSHVYWYRQLPEEGLKFMVYLQKENIIDESGMPKERFSAEFPKEGPSILRIQQVVRGDSAAYFCASSPQGLAGVTLEQYFGPGTRLLVL.

In the case of this clonotype: At one end the junction does not follow the germline gene, possibly because of a read error. The chain couples TRBV20-1 to TRBJ2-7; 11 nucleotides line up with TRBD2. The CDR3 extends over 15 amino acids. From germline, CDR1 is DFQATT and CDR2 SNEGSKA (reference sequence). The CDR3 bases are TGCAGTGCCAGAGAAAGACTAGCGGGAACCTACGAGCAGTACTTC. Translating gives CSARERLAGTYEQYF.